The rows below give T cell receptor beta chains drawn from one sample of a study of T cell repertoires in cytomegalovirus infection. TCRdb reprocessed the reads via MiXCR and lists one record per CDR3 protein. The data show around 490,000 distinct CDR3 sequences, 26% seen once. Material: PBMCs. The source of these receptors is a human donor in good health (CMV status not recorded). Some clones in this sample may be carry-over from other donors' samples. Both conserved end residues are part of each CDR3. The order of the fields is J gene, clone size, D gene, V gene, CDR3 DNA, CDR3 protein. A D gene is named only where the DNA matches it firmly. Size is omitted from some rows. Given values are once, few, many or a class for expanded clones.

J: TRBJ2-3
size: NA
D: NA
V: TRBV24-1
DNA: TGTGCCGTATCCCAGGAGGATACGCAGTATTTT
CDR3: CAVSQEDTQYF

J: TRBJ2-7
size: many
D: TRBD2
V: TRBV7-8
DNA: TGTGCCAGCAACCCGGACTTAGCGGGAGGACTCGAGCAGTACTTC
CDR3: CASNPDLAGGLEQYF

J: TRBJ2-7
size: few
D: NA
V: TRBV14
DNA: TGTGCCAGCAGCCTCCGACGGGGAGTTCGCTTCGAGCAGTACTTC
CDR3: CASSLRRGVRFEQYF

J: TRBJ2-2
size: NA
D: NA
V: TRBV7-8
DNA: TGTGCCAGCAGCTCGGGACCGCGCGGCGGGGAGCTGTTTTTT
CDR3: CASSSGPRGGELFF

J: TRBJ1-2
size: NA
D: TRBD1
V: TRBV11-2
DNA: TGTGCCAGCAGACCGCGACAGGGTTTGATCTATGGCTACACCTTC
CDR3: CASRPRQGLIYGYTF

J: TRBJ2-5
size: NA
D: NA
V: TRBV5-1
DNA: TGCGCCAGCAGCCCGACTATCCAAGAGACCCAGTACTTC
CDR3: CASSPTIQETQYF

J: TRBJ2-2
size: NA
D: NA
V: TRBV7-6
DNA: TGTGCCAGCAGCTTAAGGCGAATGGGATCCGGGGCGAACACCGGGGAGCTGTTTTTT
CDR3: CASSLRRMGSGANTGELFF

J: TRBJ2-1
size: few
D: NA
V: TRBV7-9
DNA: TGTGCCAGCAGCGCGGAGGGCCTATGGTCCAATGAGCAGTTCTTC
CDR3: CASSAEGLWSNEQFF

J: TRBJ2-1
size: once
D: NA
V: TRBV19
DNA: TGTGCCAGTAGTCAGGCTAACGACAATGAGCAGTTCTTC
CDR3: CASSQANDNEQFF

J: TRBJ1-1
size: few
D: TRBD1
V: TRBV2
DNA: TGTGCCAGCATATCGGGACAGCGCACTGAAGCTTTCTTT
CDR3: CASISGQRTEAFF

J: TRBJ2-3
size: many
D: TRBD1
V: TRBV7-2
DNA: TGTGCCAGCAGCTTAGGCGACAGGGCCACAGATACGCAGTATTTT
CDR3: CASSLGDRATDTQYF